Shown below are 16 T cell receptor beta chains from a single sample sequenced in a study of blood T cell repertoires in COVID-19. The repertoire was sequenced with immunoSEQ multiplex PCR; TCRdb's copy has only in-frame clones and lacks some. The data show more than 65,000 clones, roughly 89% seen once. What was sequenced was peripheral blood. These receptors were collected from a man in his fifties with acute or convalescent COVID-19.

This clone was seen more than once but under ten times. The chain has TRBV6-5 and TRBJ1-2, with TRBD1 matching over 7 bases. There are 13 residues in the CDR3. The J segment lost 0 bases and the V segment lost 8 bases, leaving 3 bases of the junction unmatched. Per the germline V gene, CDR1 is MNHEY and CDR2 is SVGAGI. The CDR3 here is CASSRGPNYGYTF. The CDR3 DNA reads TGTGCCAGCTCAAGGGGGCCTAACTATGGCTACACCTTC.

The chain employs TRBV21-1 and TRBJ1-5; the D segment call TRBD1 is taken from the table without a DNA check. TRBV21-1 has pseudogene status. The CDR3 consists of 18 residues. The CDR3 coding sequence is TGTGCCAGCAGCATGGAGCGAGGGGGATTGGAAAGCAATCAGCCCCAGCATTTT. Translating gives CASSMERGGLESNQPQHF.

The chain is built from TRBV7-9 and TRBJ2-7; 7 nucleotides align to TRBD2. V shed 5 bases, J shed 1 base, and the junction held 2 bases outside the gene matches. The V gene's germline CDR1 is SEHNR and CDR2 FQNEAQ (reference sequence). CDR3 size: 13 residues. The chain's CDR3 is CASSPGGSYEQYF. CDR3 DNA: TGTGCCAGCAGCCCGGGGGGATCCTACGAGCAGTACTTC.

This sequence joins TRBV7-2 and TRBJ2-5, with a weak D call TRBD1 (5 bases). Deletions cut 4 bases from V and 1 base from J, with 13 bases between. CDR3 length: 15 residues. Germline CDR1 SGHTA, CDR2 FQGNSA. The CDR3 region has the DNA TGTGCCAGCAGCTCCCGAAAAGACAGCCAAGAGACCCAGTACTTC. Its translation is CASSSRKDSQETQYF.

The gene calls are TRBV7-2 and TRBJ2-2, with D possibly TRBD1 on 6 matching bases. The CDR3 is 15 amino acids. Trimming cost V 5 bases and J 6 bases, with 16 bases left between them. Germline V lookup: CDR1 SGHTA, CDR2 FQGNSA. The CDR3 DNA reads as TGTGCCAGCAGCCTAAGCTCCGAGGGGGCCGGGGAGCTGTTTTTT. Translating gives CASSLSSEGAGELFF. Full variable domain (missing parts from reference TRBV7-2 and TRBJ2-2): GAGVSQSPSNKVTEKGKDVELRCDPISGHTALYWYRQSLGQGLEFLIYFQGNSAPDKSGLPSDRFSAERTGGSVSTLTIQRTQQEDSAVYLCASSLSSEGAGELFFGEGSRLTVL.

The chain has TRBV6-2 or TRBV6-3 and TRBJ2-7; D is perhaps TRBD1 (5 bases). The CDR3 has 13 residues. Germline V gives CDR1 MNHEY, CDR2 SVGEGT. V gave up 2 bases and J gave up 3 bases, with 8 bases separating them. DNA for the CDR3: TGTGCCAGCAGTTACCCTCAGGGCTACGAGCAGTACTTC. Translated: CASSYPQGYEQYF.

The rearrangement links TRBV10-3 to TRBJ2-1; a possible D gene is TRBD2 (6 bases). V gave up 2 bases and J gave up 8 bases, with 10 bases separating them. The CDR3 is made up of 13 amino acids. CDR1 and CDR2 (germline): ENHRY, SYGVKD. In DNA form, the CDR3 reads TGTGCCATCAGTGAGACTAGCTCATATGAGCAGTTCTTC. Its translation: CAISETSSYEQFF.

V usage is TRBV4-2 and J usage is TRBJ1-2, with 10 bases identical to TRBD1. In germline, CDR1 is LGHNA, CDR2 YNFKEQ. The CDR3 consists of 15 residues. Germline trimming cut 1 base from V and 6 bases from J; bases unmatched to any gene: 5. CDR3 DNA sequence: TGTGCCAGCAGCCAAGGGGACAGGGGTTCGGATGGCTACACCTTC. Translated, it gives CASSQGDRGSDGYTF.

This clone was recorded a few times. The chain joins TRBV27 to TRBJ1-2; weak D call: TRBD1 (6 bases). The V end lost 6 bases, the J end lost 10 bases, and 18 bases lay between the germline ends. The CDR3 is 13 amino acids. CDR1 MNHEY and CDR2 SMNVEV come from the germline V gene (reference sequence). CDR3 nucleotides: TGTGCCAGCAGAAGGGGGACATCCCGACTCTACACCTTC. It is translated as CASRRGTSRLYTF.

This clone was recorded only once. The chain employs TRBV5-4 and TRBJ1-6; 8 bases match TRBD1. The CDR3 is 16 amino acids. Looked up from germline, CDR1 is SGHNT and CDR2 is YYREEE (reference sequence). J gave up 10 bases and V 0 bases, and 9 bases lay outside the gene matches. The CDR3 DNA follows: TGTGCCAGCAGCTTGGTACCAGGGGGCGCAGGGTCACCCCTCCACTTT. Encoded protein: CASSLVPGGAGSPLHF.

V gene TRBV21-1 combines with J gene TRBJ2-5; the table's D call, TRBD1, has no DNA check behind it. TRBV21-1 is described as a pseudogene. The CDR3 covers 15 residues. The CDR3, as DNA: TGTGCCAGCAGCCCCCAGGACAGGGGGGTAGAGACCCAGTACTTC. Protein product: CASSPQDRGVETQYF.

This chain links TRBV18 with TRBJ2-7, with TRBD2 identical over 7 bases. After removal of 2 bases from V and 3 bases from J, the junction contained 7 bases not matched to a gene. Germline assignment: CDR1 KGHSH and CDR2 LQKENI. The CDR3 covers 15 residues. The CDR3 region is CASSPSAGLNYEQYF. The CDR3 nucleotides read TGTGCCAGCTCACCATCAGCGGGACTGAACTACGAGCAGTACTTC.

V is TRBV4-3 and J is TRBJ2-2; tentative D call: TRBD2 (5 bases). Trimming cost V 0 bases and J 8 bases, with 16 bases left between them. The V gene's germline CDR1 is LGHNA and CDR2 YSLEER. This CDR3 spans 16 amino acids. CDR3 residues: CASSQDKLVVGGELFF. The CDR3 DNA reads TGCGCCAGCAGCCAAGATAAACTAGTGGTTGGAGGGGAGCTGTTTTTT.

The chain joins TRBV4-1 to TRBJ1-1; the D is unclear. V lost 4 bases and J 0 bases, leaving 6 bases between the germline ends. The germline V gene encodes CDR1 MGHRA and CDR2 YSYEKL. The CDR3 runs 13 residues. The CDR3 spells CASSLAVNTEAFF. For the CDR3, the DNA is TGCGCCAGCAGCCTAGCGGTGAACACTGAAGCTTTCTTT.

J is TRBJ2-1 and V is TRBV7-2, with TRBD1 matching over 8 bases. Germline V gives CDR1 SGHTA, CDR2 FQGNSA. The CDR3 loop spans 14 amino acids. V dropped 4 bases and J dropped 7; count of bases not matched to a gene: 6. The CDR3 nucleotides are TGTGCCAGCAGCTACCAGGGGGCTGGGAATGAGCAGTTCTTC. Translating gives CASSYQGAGNEQFF.

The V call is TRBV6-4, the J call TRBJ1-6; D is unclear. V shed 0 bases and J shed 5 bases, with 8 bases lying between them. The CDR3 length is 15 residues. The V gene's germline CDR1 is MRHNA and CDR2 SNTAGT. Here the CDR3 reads CASSDSASNNSPLHF. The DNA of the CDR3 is TGTGCCAGCAGTGACTCTGCAAGCAATAATTCACCCCTCCACTTT.